What follows are 29 T cell receptor beta chains derived from one specimen sequenced in a study of T cells in Graves' hyperthyroidism and ophthalmopathy. Amplified TCR beta CDR3 regions derived from RNA transcripts. HTBI primers were used for first-round RT-PCR of the TCR CDR3. One entry per CDR3 protein, called by TCRdb with MiXCR from the multiplex PCR reads. The sample comprises 550,000 to 600,000 distinct CDR3 sequences, about half of which are singletons, and around 17% rests with the top ten. Sequenced sample: peripheral blood or thyroid tissue (not recorded which). The receptors derive from an adult woman with Graves' disease, either hyperthyroidism or ophthalmopathy (not recorded which).

The rearrangement links TRBV29-1 to TRBJ1-5; D is uncertain. The CDR3 is 13 amino acids. Trimming shortened V by 4 bases and J by 5 bases, and 12 bases separated the two germline ends. Germline V gene lookup returns CDR1 SQVTM and CDR2 ANQGSEA. DNA for the CDR3: TGCAGCGTTGCCCTACGGGTTGATCAGCCCCAGCATTTT. Its protein is CSVALRVDQPQHF.

This clonotype was seen a handful of times. The J gene is TRBJ1-2, the V gene TRBV5-1; D might be TRBD1 (5 bases). V lost 0 bases to trimming and J lost 6 bases, with 9 bases between them. CDR1 and CDR2 (germline): SGHRS, YFSETQ. CDR3 length equals 13 residues. The CDR3 region has the DNA TGCGCCAGCAGCTTGGGGACACGGGATGGCTACACCTTC. It translates to CASSLGTRDGYTF.

The V and J genes are TRBV15 and TRBJ2-7; TRBD2 agrees at 9 bases. CDR1 is LNHNV, CDR2 YYDKDF, per germline (reference sequence). There are 15 residues in the CDR3. Losses at the gene ends were 1 base for V and 2 bases for J; bases not matched to a gene: 3. The CDR3 sequence is CATSRVTSGTYEQYF. CDR3 coding DNA: TGTGCCACCAGCAGAGTGACTAGCGGTACCTACGAGCAGTACTTC.

This clonotype was recorded at least ten times. The V and J genes are TRBV20-1 and TRBJ1-6; no clear D gene. V lost 6 bases and J 9 bases, leaving 12 bases between the germline ends. This CDR3 has 12 amino acids. CDR1 DFQATT and CDR2 SNEGSKA come from the germline V gene (reference sequence). DNA of the CDR3: TGCAGTGCGGAGCCAGAAGGTTCACCCCTCCACTTT. It encodes CSAEPEGSPLHF.

The V gene is TRBV25-1, the J gene TRBJ1-5; D call uncertain. The CDR3 covers 16 residues. In germline, CDR1 is MGHDK, CDR2 SYGVNS. Trimming took off 4 bases at V and 5 bases at J, with 18 bases between the two ends. The CDR3 sequence: CASSARLTMRDQPQHF. The DNA for the CDR3 is TGTGCCAGCAGTGCTAGATTAACAATGCGGGATCAGCCCCAGCATTTT.

The rearrangement uses TRBV7-9 and TRBJ2-7; TRBD2 aligns across 8 bases. The CDR3 runs to 17 residues. Trimming removed 0 bases from V and 2 bases from J; junction bases left unmatched: 9. In germline, CDR1 is SEHNR, CDR2 FQNEAQ (reference sequence). In DNA form, the CDR3 reads TGTGCCAGCAGCTTAGCGCGCGGGAGGTCCATAGCCTACGAGCAGTACTTC. Amino acid sequence: CASSLARGRSIAYEQYF.

The rearrangement joins TRBV10-3 to TRBJ2-5, with 11 positions matching TRBD2. Germline V gene sequence: CDR1 ENHRY, CDR2 SYGVKD. V trimming: 6 bases; J trimming: 1 base; junction bases outside the gene matches: 10. This CDR3 region has 17 residues. This CDR3 is CAISPGTSGDLQETQYF. The CDR3 nucleotides are TGTGCCATCAGCCCTGGGACTAGCGGAGACCTCCAAGAGACCCAGTACTTC.

This clonotype was picked up many times. The chain has TRBV11-2 and TRBJ2-6, with 14 nucleotides matching TRBD2. The CDR3 totals 21 residues. J lost 0 bases, V lost 5 bases, and 12 bases had no gene match. The germline V gene encodes CDR1 SGHAT and CDR2 FQNNGV. The CDR3 loop is CASSRLAGGKVAGSGANVLTF. The CDR3 DNA reads as TGTGCCAGCAGCCGACTAGCGGGAGGGAAAGTCGCTGGCTCTGGGGCCAACGTCCTGACTTTC.

The chain combines TRBV7-2 with TRBJ1-2; TRBD1 is a possible D gene (6 bases). This CDR3 is 15 amino acids long. Germline loops: CDR1 SGHTA, CDR2 FQGNSA. Trimming pared 1 base from V and 5 bases from J, leaving 14 bases between. CDR3 sequence: CASSLGTANTYGYTF. DNA for the CDR3: TGTGCCAGCAGCTTAGGGACAGCTAATACTTATGGCTACACCTTC.

CDR3 bases: TGTGCCGCACAGGGGGAAAGTGAAGCTTTCTTT. Its translation: CAAQGESEAFF. This chain joins TRBV10-3 and TRBJ1-1; 8 positions match TRBD1. The germline V gene encodes CDR1 ENHRY and CDR2 SYGVKD. Trimming took 11 bases from V and 7 from J; bases not matched to a gene: 6. The CDR3 length is 11 residues.

This chain uses TRBV7-2 with TRBJ2-5; D tentatively reads TRBD1 or TRBD2 (5 bases each). CDR1 and CDR2 from the germline V gene are SGHTA and FQGNSA. This CDR3 contains 12 residues. Trimming pared 8 bases from V and 0 bases from J, leaving 7 bases between. CDR3 amino acids: CASGTYQETQYF. The CDR3 region has the DNA TGTGCCAGCGGGACCTACCAAGAGACCCAGTACTTC.

V and J are TRBV24-1 and TRBJ2-7; D is perhaps TRBD1 (6 bases). The V gene's germline CDR1 is KGHDR and CDR2 SFDVKD. This CDR3 contains 16 residues. Trimming removed 3 bases at V and 4 bases at J, with 18 bases between. The CDR3 coding sequence is TGTGCCACCAGTGATCCCACACAGGGCGGGTTGTACGAGCAGTACTTC. This encodes CATSDPTQGGLYEQYF.

Comments on this clonotype: Germline and junction disagree at one end, which may indicate a read error. V usage is TRBV4-1 and J usage is TRBJ1-4; unclear D gene. The germline CDR1 and CDR2 sequences are MGHRA and YSYEKL. The CDR3 sequence is 14 residues long. The CDR3 nucleotides read TGTGCCAGCAGCCTGGAAGGCTGGGATGAAAAACTGTTTTTT. Its protein is CASSLEGWDEKLFF.

The chain links TRBV15 to TRBJ1-5; TRBD1 is a possible D gene (5 bases). Germline CDR1 is LNHNV and CDR2 is YYDKDF (reference sequence). CDR3 length equals 20 residues. V was trimmed by 11 bases and J by 10 bases, leaving 42 bases between them. CDR3 sequence reads: CASSAGLAEMGGIPLFPQHF. The CDR3 DNA is TGTGCCTCCTCCGCCGGACTAGCGGAGATGGGGGGGATTCCGCTTTTTCCCCAGCATTTT.

This clonotype was observed at least ten times. V usage is TRBV28 and J usage is TRBJ2-5; D is perhaps TRBD1 (6 bases). Germline V gives CDR1 MDHEN, CDR2 SYDVKM. The CDR3 covers 11 residues. The germline V and J ends were trimmed by 7 bases and 3 bases, with 6 bases remaining between them. The CDR3 DNA follows: TGTGCCAGCACAGGGGAAGAGACCCAGTACTTC. Amino acid sequence: CASTGEETQYF.

This chain uses TRBV7-9 with TRBJ2-7; tentative D call: TRBD1 (5 bases). The CDR3 has 15 amino acids. Between the trimmed V and J ends, which lost 3 bases and 6 bases, there was a span of 18 bases. The germline V gene has CDR1 SEHNR and CDR2 FQNEAQ (reference sequence). Written as DNA, the CDR3 is TGTGCCAGCAGCTTGGGGCCCCAGGGAATCGGCGAGCAGTACTTC. Its translation: CASSLGPQGIGEQYF.

This clonotype appeared many times. CDR3 amino acids: CASSKTGHGYTF. The DNA for the CDR3 is TGTGCCAGCAGTAAGACAGGACATGGCTACACCTTC. The gene calls are TRBV6-1 and TRBJ1-2; possibly TRBD1 for D (6 bases). The CDR3 sequence is 12 residues long. The germline V gene encodes CDR1 MNHNS and CDR2 SASEGT. V shed 5 bases and J shed 6 bases, with 10 bases lying between them.

V is TRBV19 and J is TRBJ1-2; D unclear. The length of the CDR3 is 14 residues. The ends were cut back, 0 bases at V and 3 bases at J, with 8 bases in the middle. Germline V CDR1 and CDR2: LNHDA, SQIVND (reference sequence). The CDR3 coding sequence is TGTGCCAGTAGTATAGACACGGGCTACTATGGCTACACCTTC. Translation gives CASSIDTGYYGYTF.

CDR3 DNA: TGTGCCATCAGTGAGAGCAGGGCCGAGCAGTACTTC. Its protein product is CAISESRAEQYF. The chain carries TRBV10-3 and TRBJ2-7; a possible D gene is TRBD1 (5 bases). The germline CDR1 and CDR2 sequences are ENHRY and SYGVKD. V dropped 2 bases and J dropped 6 bases, with 8 bases sitting between them. The CDR3 covers 12 residues.

The rearrangement links TRBV5-1 to TRBJ1-2, with no clear D. The CDR3 runs 15 residues. Trimming stripped 1 base from V and 4 bases from J, with 14 bases between. From germline, CDR1 is SGHRS and CDR2 YFSETQ. CDR3 nucleotide sequence: TGCGCCAGCAGCTTGTCGGTCGCATACTTCTATGGCTACACCTTC. Its translation: CASSLSVAYFYGYTF.

This clonotype occurred many times. The chain carries TRBV29-1 and TRBJ1-3; TRBD1 matches at 9 bases. The CDR3 sequence is 12 residues long. V lost 7 bases, J lost 7 bases, and 5 bases stayed unmatched. The germline gives CDR1 SQVTM, CDR2 ANQGSEA. Here the CDR3 reads CSARDRENTIYF. The CDR3 DNA follows: TGCAGCGCCCGGGACAGGGAGAACACCATATATTTT.

This clonotype was counted ten times or more. This rearrangement joins TRBV4-1 to TRBJ1-2; D uncertain. Trimming cost V 0 bases and J 4 bases, with 9 bases left between them. In germline, CDR1 is MGHRA, CDR2 YSYEKL. The CDR3 contains 14 residues. The DNA of the CDR3 is TGCGCCAGCAGCCAAGAAAGCAGGAGCTATGGCTACACCTTC. Translation gives CASSQESRSYGYTF.

This clonotype occurred many times. This sequence joins TRBV2 and TRBJ2-5; D is undetermined. V lost 2 bases and J lost 5, with 9 bases in between. This CDR3 is 13 amino acids long. Per the germline V gene, CDR1 is SNHLY and CDR2 is FYNNEI. CDR3 sequence (DNA): TGTGCCAGCAGTGAACGCAGCAGGGAGACCCAGTACTTC. Protein sequence: CASSERSRETQYF. The entire variable domain, with the rest obtained from reference TRBV2 and TRBJ2-5, is as follows: EPEVTQTPSHQVTQMGQEVILRCVPISNHLYFYWYRQILGQKVEFLVSFYNNEISEKSEIFDDQFSVERPDGSNFTLKIRSTKLEDSAMYFCASSERSRETQYFGPGTRLLVL.

This clonotype was counted at least ten times. J is TRBJ2-5 and V is TRBV20-1; D call uncertain. The germline gives CDR1 DFQATT, CDR2 SNEGSKA (reference sequence). V lost 1 base and J 0 bases, leaving 6 bases between the germline ends. The CDR3 runs 13 residues. The DNA of the CDR3 is TGCAGTGCTAGAGGTCCCCACCAAGAGACCCAGTACTTC. Translating it yields CSARGPHQETQYF.

In this sample, this clonotype turned up a few times. This sequence joins TRBV7-9 and TRBJ1-1; D is unclear. The CDR3 is made up of 14 amino acids. With 6 bases removed from V and 2 bases from J, the gap between germline ends came to 13 bases. Germline V gene data show CDR1 as SEHNR and CDR2 as FQNEAQ (reference sequence). CDR3 coding DNA: TGTGCCAGCAGTCCTGACATGTTCAACACTGAAGCTTTCTTT. Its translation is CASSPDMFNTEAFF.

This chain uses TRBV20-1 with TRBJ2-2; D is perhaps TRBD1 (5 bases). V gave up 6 bases and J gave up 7 bases, with 15 bases separating them. There are 13 residues in the CDR3. Germline lookup yields CDR1 DFQATT and CDR2 SNEGSKA (reference sequence). CDR3 nucleotide sequence: TGCAGTGCACCCGACAGCCCTGGCGGGGAGCTGTTTTTT. Its translation is CSAPDSPGGELFF.

The chain has TRBV12-3 or TRBV12-4 and TRBJ2-6; D unresolved. The V and J ends lost 5 bases and 0 bases respectively, with 11 bases between them. The CDR3 contains 16 residues. The CDR3 region is CASSTLWGSGANVLTF. As DNA, the CDR3 is TGTGCCAGCAGTACCCTTTGGGGCTCTGGGGCCAACGTCCTGACTTTC.

This clonotype was observed a single time. V usage is TRBV7-9 and J usage is TRBJ2-7, with a possible D match to TRBD1 (6 bases). Germline CDR1 is SEHNR and CDR2 is FQNEAQ (reference sequence). The CDR3 totals 14 residues. V was trimmed by 8 bases and J by 5 bases, leaving 19 bases between them. This CDR3 is CASGSGTSVDEQYF. The CDR3 DNA reads TGTGCCAGCGGCTCCGGGACATCGGTGGACGAGCAGTACTTC.

CDR3 in amino acids: CATSDPGTGHTEAFF. DNA of the CDR3: TGTGCCACCAGTGACCCGGGGACGGGGCACACTGAAGCTTTCTTT. V is TRBV24-1 and J is TRBJ1-1; D is possibly TRBD1 (5 bases). V lost 4 bases and J 3 bases, leaving 14 bases between the germline ends. CDR3 length: 15 amino acids. Germline CDR1 KGHDR, CDR2 SFDVKD.